The rows below give T cell receptor beta chains drawn from one sample of a study of T cells in Graves' hyperthyroidism and ophthalmopathy. MiXCR, applied by TCRdb to the multiplex PCR reads, yields one record per CDR3 protein. The repertoire consists of around 620,000 distinct CDR3 sequences, with around 45% occurring once and the leading ten covering roughly 20%. Specimen: peripheral blood or thyroid tissue (not recorded which). The origin of the receptors is an adult woman with Graves' disease, either hyperthyroidism or ophthalmopathy (not recorded which). CDR3s include the opening cysteine and the closing phenylalanine or tryptophan. D genes are given only for firm matches. Size is omitted from some rows. Given values are once, few, many or a class for expanded clones.

V gene: TRBV18
D gene: .
clone size: .
J gene: TRBJ1-5
CDR3 length: 17
CDR3 DNA: TGTGCCAGCTCACCACCGATGGGTAGTTATAGCAATCAGCCCCAGCATTTT
CDR3 protein: CASSPPMGSYSNQPQHF

V gene: TRBV6-5
D gene: .
clone size: many
J gene: TRBJ2-2
CDR3 length: 15
CDR3 DNA: TGTGCCAGCAGTTACTCCCTGACCGAGGTGGGGGAGCTGTTTTTT
CDR3 protein: CASSYSLTEVGELFF

V gene: TRBV7-2
D gene: .
clone size: many
J gene: TRBJ2-7
CDR3 length: 14
CDR3 DNA: TGTGCCAGCAGCACGCGGGACCGAGCCTACGAGCAGTACTTC
CDR3 protein: CASSTRDRAYEQYF

V gene: TRBV7-9
D gene: .
clone size: .
J gene: TRBJ1-4
CDR3 length: 15
CDR3 DNA: .
CDR3 protein: CASSQAKGGMKNCFF

V gene: TRBV4-1
D gene: .
clone size: few
J gene: TRBJ1-3
CDR3 length: 16
CDR3 DNA: TGCGCCAGCAGCCAAGAAAGGCAGGGATCTGGAAACACCATATATTTT
CDR3 protein: CASSQERQGSGNTIYF

V gene: TRBV14
D gene: .
clone size: few
J gene: TRBJ1-5
CDR3 length: 14
CDR3 DNA: TGTGCCAGCAGCCAAGGGGGAGCCGGTCAGCCCCAGCATTTT
CDR3 protein: CASSQGGAGQPQHF

V gene: TRBV29-1
D gene: .
clone size: .
J gene: TRBJ1-2
CDR3 length: 11
CDR3 DNA: TGCAGCGTTGACCCCGGGGGGAGCTACACCTTC
CDR3 protein: CSVDPGGSYTF

V gene: TRBV7-9
D gene: TRBD1
clone size: few
J gene: TRBJ1-4
CDR3 length: 15
CDR3 DNA: TGTGCCAGCAGCGAGGCCGGGACAGAAAATGAAAAACTGTTTTTT
CDR3 protein: CASSEAGTENEKLFF

V gene: TRBV25-1
D gene: .
clone size: many
J gene: TRBJ1-1
CDR3 length: 13
CDR3 DNA: TGTGCCAGCAGTGAATATCCGAACACTGAAGCTTTCTTT
CDR3 protein: CASSEYPNTEAFF

V gene: TRBV12-3/TRBV12-4
D gene: TRBD1
clone size: many
J gene: TRBJ1-5
CDR3 length: 17
CDR3 DNA: TGTGCCAGCAGTTTAGTGGGGGGCAGACAGGGATATCAGCCCCAGCATTTT
CDR3 protein: CASSLVGGRQGYQPQHF

V gene: TRBV5-1
D gene: .
clone size: .
J gene: TRBJ1-4
CDR3 length: 15
CDR3 DNA: TGCGCCAGCAGCTTGGTTGGGACCCTGAATGAAAAACTGTTTTTT
CDR3 protein: CASSLVGTLNEKLFF

V gene: TRBV13
D gene: .
clone size: once
J gene: TRBJ1-3
CDR3 length: 16
CDR3 DNA: TGTGCCAGCAGTTCTGCCCACCAGGGTATTGGAAACACCATATATTTT
CDR3 protein: CASSSAHQGIGNTIYF

V gene: TRBV5-1
D gene: .
clone size: many
J gene: TRBJ2-2
CDR3 length: 15
CDR3 DNA: TGCGCCAGCAGCTTGTACAGGGTGGCTACCGGGGAGCTGTTTTTT
CDR3 protein: CASSLYRVATGELFF

V gene: TRBV20-1
D gene: .
clone size: .
J gene: TRBJ1-1
CDR3 length: 15
CDR3 DNA: TGCAGTGCTAGAGCCTCGCGGGTTATGAACACTGAAGCTTTCTTT
CDR3 protein: CSARASRVMNTEAFF

V gene: TRBV10-3
D gene: .
clone size: .
J gene: TRBJ2-2
CDR3 length: 15
CDR3 DNA: TGTGCCATCAGTGACGGGAAGGGGAACACCGGGGAGCTGTTTTTT
CDR3 protein: CAISDGKGNTGELFF

V gene: TRBV7-9
D gene: TRBD1
clone size: many
J gene: TRBJ1-1
CDR3 length: 14
CDR3 DNA: TGTGCCAGCAGCTCCGGGACAGGAGTGATTGAAGCTTTCTTT
CDR3 protein: CASSSGTGVIEAFF

V gene: TRBV5-1
D gene: TRBD1
clone size: many
J gene: TRBJ1-1
CDR3 length: 16
CDR3 DNA: TGCGCCAGCAGCTCGGACAGGCCTCGTTGGCCCACTGAAGCTTTCTTT
CDR3 protein: CASSSDRPRWPTEAFF

V gene: TRBV10-3
D gene: TRBD1
clone size: .
J gene: TRBJ1-1
CDR3 length: 13
CDR3 DNA: TGTGCCATCAGTGGACAGGGGGGAACTGAAGCTTTCTTT
CDR3 protein: CAISGQGGTEAFF

V gene: TRBV20-1
D gene: TRBD2
clone size: many
J gene: TRBJ2-7
CDR3 length: 17
CDR3 DNA: TGCAGTGCTAGAGCTCTTAGCGGGAGGTCCTTCTCCTACGAGCAGTACTTC
CDR3 protein: CSARALSGRSFSYEQYF

V gene: TRBV14
D gene: .
clone size: .
J gene: TRBJ1-1
CDR3 length: 13
CDR3 DNA: TGTGCCAGCAGCCAAGAGTTGAGTACTGAAGCTTTCTTT
CDR3 protein: CASSQELSTEAFF

V gene: TRBV30
D gene: TRBD1
clone size: .
J gene: TRBJ1-4
CDR3 length: 14
CDR3 DNA: TGTGCCTGGGGGTCCCGGGACAGGGGAGAAAAACTGTTTTTT
CDR3 protein: CAWGSRDRGEKLFF

V gene: TRBV7-8
D gene: .
clone size: .
J gene: TRBJ1-3
CDR3 length: 14
CDR3 DNA: TGTGCCAGCAGCTTCGGACCTCCGGGGGGCACCATATATTTT
CDR3 protein: CASSFGPPGGTIYF